The rows below give T cell receptor beta chains drawn from one sample of a study of T cells in Graves' hyperthyroidism and ophthalmopathy. TCRdb ran MiXCR on the multiplex PCR reads and lists one entry per CDR3 protein. The sample contains approximately 600,000 distinct CDR3 sequences, about 15% of which appear only once. Sequencing was performed on blood. The receptors were gathered from a woman in her forties with Graves' ophthalmopathy. The CDR3 runs from the conserved cysteine through the conserved F or W. The order of the fields is J gene, clone size, V gene, CDR3 length, D gene, CDR3 protein, CDR3 DNA. The D gene is left open where the match is weak. Size tells how often a clone was seen (once, few, many) or the class of an expanded clone, and some rows leave it out.

>TRBJ2-7|many|TRBV19|17|TRBD2
CASSPQRLAGHSYEQYF
TGTGCCAGTAGCCCTCAAAGACTAGCGGGACACTCCTACGAGCAGTACTTC
>TRBJ2-7|many|TRBV19|15|-
CASSINSVSSYEQYF
TGTGCCAGTAGTATTAATAGCGTTTCCTCCTACGAGCAGTACTTC
>TRBJ2-7|few|TRBV5-1|15|-
CASSPLGGKTYEQYF
TGCGCCAGCTCCCCCCTCGGGGGAAAAACCTACGAGCAGTACTTC
>TRBJ2-5|few|TRBV7-2|16|TRBD2
CASSLSASGGQETQYF
TGTGCCAGCAGTTTATCGGCTAGCGGGGGACAAGAGACCCAGTACTTC
>TRBJ1-2|many|TRBV7-9|14|TRBD1
CASSPGQGLGGYTF
TGTGCCAGCAGCCCAGGACAGGGACTGGGCGGCTACACCTTC
>TRBJ1-5|many|TRBV19|13|-
CASSMGVNQPQHF
TGTGCCAGTAGTATGGGGGTGAATCAGCCCCAGCATTTT
>TRBJ2-7|many|TRBV20-1|14|-
CSAPSDRGAYEQYF
TGCAGTGCTCCCTCTGACCGAGGGGCCTACGAGCAGTACTTC
>TRBJ2-7|many|TRBV24-1|16|TRBD2
CATSDSGTSGVEEQYF
TGTGCCACCAGTGATTCAGGGACTAGCGGGGTCGAAGAGCAGTACTTC
>TRBJ2-5|many|TRBV20-1|14|-
CSASPETGQETQYF
TGCAGTGCTAGCCCCGAGACGGGCCAAGAGACCCAGTACTTC
>TRBJ2-7|many|TRBV24-1|14|TRBD2
CATSDRLAAYEQYF
TGTGCCACCAGTGATAGACTAGCGGCGTACGAGCAGTACTTC
>TRBJ1-2|many|TRBV30|13|TRBD1
CAWNAGTGSGYTF
TGTGCCTGGAACGCCGGGACAGGGAGCGGCTACACCTTC
>TRBJ1-1|-|TRBV11-2|14|-
CASSFGTEFMGVFF
TGTGCCAGCAGCTTCGGGACTGAGTTTATGGGAGTGTTCTTT
>TRBJ1-1|-|TRBV3-1|16|TRBD1
CASSVTGLGVNTEAFF
TGTGCCAGCAGCGTGACAGGGTTAGGAGTGAACACTGAAGCTTTCTTT
>TRBJ2-7|many|TRBV19|15|TRBD1
CASSLEGGLTYEQYF
TGTGCCAGTAGCCTCGAAGGGGGCCTAACCTACGAGCAGTACTTC
>TRBJ2-5|-|TRBV28|13|-
CASSNTLRETQYF
TGTGCCAGCAGCAACACCCTCCGGGAGACCCAGTACTTC
>TRBJ1-1|-|TRBV27|14|-
CASSFVAMNTEAFF
TGTGCCAGCAGTTTCGTAGCAATGAACACTGAAGCTTTCTTT
>TRBJ1-2|many|TRBV6-2/TRBV6-3|12|-
CASSYAGNGYTF
TGTGCCAGCAGTTATGCAGGGAATGGCTACACCTTC
>TRBJ2-2|many|TRBV28|14|-
CASTRPFEAGELFF
TGTGCCAGCACGCGGCCTTTCGAGGCGGGGGAGCTGTTTTTT
>TRBJ1-2|many|TRBV29-1|12|TRBD1
CSGLTGTGGYTF
TGCAGCGGCCTGACAGGGACGGGGGGCTACACCTTC
>TRBJ1-1|many|TRBV12-3/TRBV12-4|14|TRBD1
CASSSQGRNTEAFF
TGTGCCAGCAGTTCACAGGGGAGGAACACTGAAGCTTTCTTT
>TRBJ1-2|many|TRBV12-3/TRBV12-4|14|-
CASSPTGANYGYTF
TGTGCCAGCAGCCCGACAGGAGCTAACTATGGCTACACCTTC
>TRBJ2-7|many|TRBV6-1|14|TRBD1
CASRPRTGSAEQYF
TGTGCCAGCCGACCCCGGACAGGGTCGGCCGAGCAGTACTTC
>TRBJ2-5|many|TRBV28|16|TRBD2
CASSPRGLAGVETQYF
TGTGCCAGCAGTCCCAGGGGGCTAGCGGGAGTTGAGACCCAGTACTTC
>TRBJ1-1|many|TRBV20-1|13|-
CSAYDLINTEAFF
TGCAGTGCTTATGACCTTATTAACACTGAAGCTTTCTTT
>TRBJ2-6|many|TRBV28|17|-
CASRMGLLNSGANILTF
TGTGCCAGCAGAATGGGTCTACTGAACTCTGGGGCCAACATCCTGACTTTC
>TRBJ1-1|few|TRBV30|13|-
CAWSVSGDLEAFF
TGTGCCTGGAGTGTGAGTGGGGACCTTGAAGCTTTCTTT
>TRBJ1-1|-|TRBV27|16|TRBD1
CASSSWDRSMNTEAFF
TGTGCCAGCAGTTCCTGGGACAGGAGCATGAACACTGAAGCTTTCTTT